This TCR beta chain was obtained from a study of OX40 agonist ivuxolimab in advanced cancers. Study-level information: Aged roughly 20 to 79 with a mean of approximately 60 years, they were about 80% male. Partial response was recorded in three patients: one hepatocellular carcinoma and two cutaneous melanoma cases.

The data were produced by immunoSEQ multiplex PCR, yet TCRdb's version contains in-frame clones alone and is incomplete. The sample consists of 50,000 or so clones, around 86% of them appearing once. This CDR3 contains 12 residues. Germline V gene sequence: CDR1 SGHTS, CDR2 YDEGEE. Trimming left V 4 bases short and J 11 bases short, with 15 bases between. This specimen was CD4+ or CD8+ T cells sorted from blood, taken in a trial of the OX40 agonist ivuxolimab. This receptor was identified in an adult with an advanced solid tumor such as melanoma, head and neck, liver or kidney cancer. V is TRBV5-8 and J is TRBJ1-1; D gene unclear. The CDR3 loop reads CASSPRLLGAFF. The CDR3 DNA reads TGTGCCAGCAGCCCCCGGTTGCTAGGTGCTTTCTTT.